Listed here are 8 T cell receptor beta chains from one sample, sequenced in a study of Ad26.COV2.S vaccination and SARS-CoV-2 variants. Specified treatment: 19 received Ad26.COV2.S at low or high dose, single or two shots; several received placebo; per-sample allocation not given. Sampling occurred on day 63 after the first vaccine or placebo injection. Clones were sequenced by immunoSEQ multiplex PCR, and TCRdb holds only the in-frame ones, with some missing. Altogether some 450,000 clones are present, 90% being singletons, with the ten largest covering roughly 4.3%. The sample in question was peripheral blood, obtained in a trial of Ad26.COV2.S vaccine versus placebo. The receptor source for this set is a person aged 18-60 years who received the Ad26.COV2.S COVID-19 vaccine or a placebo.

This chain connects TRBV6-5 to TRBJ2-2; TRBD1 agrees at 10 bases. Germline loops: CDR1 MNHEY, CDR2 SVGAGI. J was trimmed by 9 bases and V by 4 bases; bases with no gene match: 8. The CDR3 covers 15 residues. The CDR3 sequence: CASSSPGQGTWELFF. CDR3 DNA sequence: TGTGCCAGCAGTTCACCGGGACAGGGGACCTGGGAGCTGTTTTTT.

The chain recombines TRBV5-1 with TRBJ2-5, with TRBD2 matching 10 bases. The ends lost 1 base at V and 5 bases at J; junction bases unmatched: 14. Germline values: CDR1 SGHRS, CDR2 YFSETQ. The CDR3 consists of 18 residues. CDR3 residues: CASSLFPPAGGVWETQYF. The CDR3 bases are TGCGCCAGCAGCTTGTTTCCTCCAGCGGGAGGGGTTTGGGAGACCCAGTACTTC.

This chain's CDR3 is CASSHRILGAGVEKFSNYGYTF. In DNA form, the CDR3 reads TGTGCCAGCAGCCACAGAATCCTGGGGGCCGGTGTGGAGAAGTTTTCGAACTATGGCTACACCTTC. The V call is TRBV4-2, the J call TRBJ1-2, with D perhaps TRBD1 (6 bases). Germline lookup yields CDR1 LGHNA and CDR2 YNFKEQ. Trimming cost V 3 bases and J 2 bases, with 34 bases left between them. CDR3 length: 22 residues.

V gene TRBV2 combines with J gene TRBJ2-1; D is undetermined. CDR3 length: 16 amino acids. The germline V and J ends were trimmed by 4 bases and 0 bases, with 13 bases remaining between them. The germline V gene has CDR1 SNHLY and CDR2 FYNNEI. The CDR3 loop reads CASSGVSPFSYNEQFF. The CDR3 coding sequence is TGTGCCAGCAGTGGGGTCAGCCCATTCTCCTACAATGAGCAGTTCTTC.

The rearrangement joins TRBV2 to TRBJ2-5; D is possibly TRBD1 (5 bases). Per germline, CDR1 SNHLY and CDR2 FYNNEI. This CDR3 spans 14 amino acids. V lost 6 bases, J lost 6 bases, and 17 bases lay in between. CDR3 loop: CASRESDSQKTQYF. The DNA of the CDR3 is TGTGCCAGCAGAGAATCCGACAGTCAGAAGACCCAGTACTTC.

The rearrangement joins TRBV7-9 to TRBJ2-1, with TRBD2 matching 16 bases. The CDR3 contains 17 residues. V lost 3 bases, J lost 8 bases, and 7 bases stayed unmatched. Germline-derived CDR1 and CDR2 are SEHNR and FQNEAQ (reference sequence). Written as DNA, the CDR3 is TGTGCCAGCAGCTTGGGACTAGCGGGAGGGCCTTTCGATGAGCAGTTCTTC. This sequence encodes CASSLGLAGGPFDEQFF.

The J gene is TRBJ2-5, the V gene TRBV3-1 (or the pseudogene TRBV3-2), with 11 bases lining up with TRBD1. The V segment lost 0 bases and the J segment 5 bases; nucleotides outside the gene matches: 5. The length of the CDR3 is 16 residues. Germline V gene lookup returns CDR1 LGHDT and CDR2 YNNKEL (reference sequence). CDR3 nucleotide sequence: TGTGCCAGCAGCCAAGAAGGACAGGGGGCGGGGGAGACCCAGTACTTC. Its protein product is CASSQEGQGAGETQYF.

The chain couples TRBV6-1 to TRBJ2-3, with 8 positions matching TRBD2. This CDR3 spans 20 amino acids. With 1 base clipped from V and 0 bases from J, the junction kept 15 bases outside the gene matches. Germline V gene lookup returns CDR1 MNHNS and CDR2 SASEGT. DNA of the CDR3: TGTGCCAGCAGTGAAGTGAGTGGGCCTAGCGGGTACTTGAGCACAGATACGCAGTATTTT. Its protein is CASSEVSGPSGYLSTDTQYF.